This T cell receptor (beta chain) was identified during a study of T cell responses to AZD1222 COVID-19 vaccine. Study-wide results and caveats: The study sampled repertoires only after the peak T cell response.

With 4 bases clipped from V and 5 bases from J, the junction kept 5 bases outside the gene matches. Germline loops: CDR1 SGDLS, CDR2 YYNGEE. CDR3 size: 15 residues. The method was immunoSEQ multiplex PCR; TCRdb's version includes in-frame clones alone and lacks a portion of them. The sample consists of about 130,000 clones, just over 90% of them appearing once. Note on this clone: No antigen is known for it.

The genes are TRBV9 and TRBJ2-3; TRBD2 matches at 12 bases. The TCR sequence derives from an adult in good health. Sample: peripheral blood, taken on day 0 of AZD1222 vaccination. The CDR3 nucleotides are TGTGCCAGCAGCCTAGCGGGGGGGCCAGAAGATACGCAGTATTTT. It encodes CASSLAGGPEDTQYF.